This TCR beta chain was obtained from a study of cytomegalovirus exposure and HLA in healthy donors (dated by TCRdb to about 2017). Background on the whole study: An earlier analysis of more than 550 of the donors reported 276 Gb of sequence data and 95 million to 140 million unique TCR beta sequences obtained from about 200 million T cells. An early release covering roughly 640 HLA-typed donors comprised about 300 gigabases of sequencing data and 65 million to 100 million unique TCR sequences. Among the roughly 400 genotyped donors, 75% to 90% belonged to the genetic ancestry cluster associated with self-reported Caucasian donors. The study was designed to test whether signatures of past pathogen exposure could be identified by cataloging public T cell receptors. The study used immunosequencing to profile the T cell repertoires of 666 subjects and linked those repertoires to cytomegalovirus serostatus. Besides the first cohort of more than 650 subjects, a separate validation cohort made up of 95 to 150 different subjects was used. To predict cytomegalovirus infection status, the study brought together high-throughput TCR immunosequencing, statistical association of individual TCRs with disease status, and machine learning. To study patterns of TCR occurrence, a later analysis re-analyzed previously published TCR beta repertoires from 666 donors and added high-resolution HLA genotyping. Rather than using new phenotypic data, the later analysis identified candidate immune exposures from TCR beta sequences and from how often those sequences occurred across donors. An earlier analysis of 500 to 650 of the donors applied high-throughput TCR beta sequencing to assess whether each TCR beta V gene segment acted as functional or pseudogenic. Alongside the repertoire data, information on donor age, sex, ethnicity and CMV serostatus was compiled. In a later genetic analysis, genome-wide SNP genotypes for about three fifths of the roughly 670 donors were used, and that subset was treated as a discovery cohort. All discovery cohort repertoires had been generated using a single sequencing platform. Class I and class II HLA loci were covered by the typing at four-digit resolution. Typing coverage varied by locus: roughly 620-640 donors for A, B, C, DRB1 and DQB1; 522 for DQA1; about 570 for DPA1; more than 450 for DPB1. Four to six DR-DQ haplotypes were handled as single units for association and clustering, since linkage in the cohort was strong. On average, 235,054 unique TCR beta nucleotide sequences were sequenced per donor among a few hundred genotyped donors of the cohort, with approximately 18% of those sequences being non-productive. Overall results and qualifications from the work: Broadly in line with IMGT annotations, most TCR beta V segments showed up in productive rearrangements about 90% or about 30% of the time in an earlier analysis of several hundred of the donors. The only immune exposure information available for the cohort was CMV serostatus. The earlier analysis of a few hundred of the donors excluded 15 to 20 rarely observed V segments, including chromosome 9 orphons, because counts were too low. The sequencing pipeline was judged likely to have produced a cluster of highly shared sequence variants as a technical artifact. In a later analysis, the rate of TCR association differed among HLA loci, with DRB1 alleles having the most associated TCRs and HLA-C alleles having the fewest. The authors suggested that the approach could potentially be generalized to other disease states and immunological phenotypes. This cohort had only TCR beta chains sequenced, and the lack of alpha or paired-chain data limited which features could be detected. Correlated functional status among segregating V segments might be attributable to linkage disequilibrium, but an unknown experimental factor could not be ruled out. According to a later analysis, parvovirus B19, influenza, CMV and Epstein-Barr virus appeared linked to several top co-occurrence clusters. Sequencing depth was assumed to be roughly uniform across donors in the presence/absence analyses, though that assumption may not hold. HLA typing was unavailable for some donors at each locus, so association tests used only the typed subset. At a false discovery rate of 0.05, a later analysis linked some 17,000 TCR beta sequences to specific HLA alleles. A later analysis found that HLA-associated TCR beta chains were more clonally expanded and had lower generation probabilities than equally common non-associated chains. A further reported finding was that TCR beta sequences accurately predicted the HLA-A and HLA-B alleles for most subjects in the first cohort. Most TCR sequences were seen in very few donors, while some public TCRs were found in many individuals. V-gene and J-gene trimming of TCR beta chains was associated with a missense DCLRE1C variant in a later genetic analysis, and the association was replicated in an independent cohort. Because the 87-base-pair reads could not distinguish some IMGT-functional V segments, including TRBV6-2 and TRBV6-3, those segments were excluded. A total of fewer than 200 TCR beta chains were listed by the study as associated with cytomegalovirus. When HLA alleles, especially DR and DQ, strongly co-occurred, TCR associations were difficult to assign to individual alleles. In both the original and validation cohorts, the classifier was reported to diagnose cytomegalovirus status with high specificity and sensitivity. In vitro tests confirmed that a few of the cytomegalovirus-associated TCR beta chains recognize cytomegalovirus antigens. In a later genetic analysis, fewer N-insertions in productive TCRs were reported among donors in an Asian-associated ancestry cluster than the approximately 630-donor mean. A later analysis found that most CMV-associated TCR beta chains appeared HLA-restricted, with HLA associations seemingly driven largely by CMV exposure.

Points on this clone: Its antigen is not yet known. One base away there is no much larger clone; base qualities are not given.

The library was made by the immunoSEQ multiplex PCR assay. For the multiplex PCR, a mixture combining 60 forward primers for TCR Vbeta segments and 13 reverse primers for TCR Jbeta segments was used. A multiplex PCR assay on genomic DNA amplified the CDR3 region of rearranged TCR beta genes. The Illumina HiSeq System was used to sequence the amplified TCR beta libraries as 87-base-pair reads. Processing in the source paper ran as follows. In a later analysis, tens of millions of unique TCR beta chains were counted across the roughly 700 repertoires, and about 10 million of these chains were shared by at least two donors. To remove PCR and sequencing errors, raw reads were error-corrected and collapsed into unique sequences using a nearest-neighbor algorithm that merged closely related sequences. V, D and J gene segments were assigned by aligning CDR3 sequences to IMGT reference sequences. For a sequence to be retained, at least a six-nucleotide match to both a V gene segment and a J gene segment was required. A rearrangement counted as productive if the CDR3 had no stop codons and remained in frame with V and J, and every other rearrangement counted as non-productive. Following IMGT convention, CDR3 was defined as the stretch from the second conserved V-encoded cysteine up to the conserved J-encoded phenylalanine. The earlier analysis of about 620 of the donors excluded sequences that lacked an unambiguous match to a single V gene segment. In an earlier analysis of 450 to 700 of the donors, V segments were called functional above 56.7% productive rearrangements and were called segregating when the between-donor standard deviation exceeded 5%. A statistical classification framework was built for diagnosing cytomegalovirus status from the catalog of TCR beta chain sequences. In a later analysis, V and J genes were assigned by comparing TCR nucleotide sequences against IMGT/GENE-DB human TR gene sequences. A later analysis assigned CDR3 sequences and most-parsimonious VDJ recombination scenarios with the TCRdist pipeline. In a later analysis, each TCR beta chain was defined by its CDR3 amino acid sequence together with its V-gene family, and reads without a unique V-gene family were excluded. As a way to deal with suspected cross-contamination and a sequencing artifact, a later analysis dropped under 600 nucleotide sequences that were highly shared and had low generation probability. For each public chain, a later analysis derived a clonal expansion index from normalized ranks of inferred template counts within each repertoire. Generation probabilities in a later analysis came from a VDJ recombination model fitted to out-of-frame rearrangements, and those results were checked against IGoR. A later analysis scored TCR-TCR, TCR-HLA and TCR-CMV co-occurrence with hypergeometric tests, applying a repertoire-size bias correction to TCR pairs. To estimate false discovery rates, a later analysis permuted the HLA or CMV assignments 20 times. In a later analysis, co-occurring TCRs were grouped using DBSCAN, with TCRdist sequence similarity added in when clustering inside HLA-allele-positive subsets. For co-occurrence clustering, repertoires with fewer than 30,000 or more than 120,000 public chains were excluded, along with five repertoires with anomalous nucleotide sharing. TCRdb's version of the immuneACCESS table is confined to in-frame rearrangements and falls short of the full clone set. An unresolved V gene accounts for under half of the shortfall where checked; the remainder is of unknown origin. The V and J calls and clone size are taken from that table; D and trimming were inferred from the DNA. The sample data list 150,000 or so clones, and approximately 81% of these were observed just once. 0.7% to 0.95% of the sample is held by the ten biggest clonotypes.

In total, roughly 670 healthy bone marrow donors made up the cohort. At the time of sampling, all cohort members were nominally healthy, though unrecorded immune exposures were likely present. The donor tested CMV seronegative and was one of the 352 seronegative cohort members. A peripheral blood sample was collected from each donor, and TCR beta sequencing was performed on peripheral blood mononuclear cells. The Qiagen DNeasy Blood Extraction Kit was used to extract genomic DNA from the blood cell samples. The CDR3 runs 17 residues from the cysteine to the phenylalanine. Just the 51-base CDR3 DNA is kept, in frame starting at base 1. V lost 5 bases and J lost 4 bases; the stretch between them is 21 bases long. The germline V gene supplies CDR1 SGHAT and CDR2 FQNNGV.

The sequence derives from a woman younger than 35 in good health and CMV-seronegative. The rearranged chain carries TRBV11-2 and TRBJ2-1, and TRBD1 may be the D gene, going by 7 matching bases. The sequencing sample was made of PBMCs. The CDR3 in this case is CASSPLRDSGLYNEQFF. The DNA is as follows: TGTGCCAGCAGCCCCCTCAGGGACAGCGGGCTATACAATGAGCAGTTCTTC.